These T cell receptor beta chains were read from a single sample in a study of blood T cell repertoires in COVID-19. The table came from immunoSEQ multiplex PCR; TCRdb's copy has only in-frame clones and leaves some out. The repertoire holds some 350,000 clones, with under 95% as singletons. Input material: peripheral blood. These receptors came from a woman between 18 and 29 years old who had recovered from COVID-19. CDR3s include the opening cysteine and the closing phenylalanine or tryptophan. A D gene is named only where the DNA matches it firmly. A row's size may be missing; if present it is once, few, many or a size class.

TRBJ1-2	TRBV3-1/TRBV3-2	-	-	TGTGCCAGCAGCGAGGAGGCAGGGGAACATGGCTACACCTTC	CASSEEAGEHGYTF
TRBJ2-1	TRBV4-1	TRBD2	-	TGCGCCAGCAGCCAAGCTCTAGCGGGAGGAAACAATGAGCAGTTCTTC	CASSQALAGGNNEQFF
TRBJ1-2	TRBV18	TRBD1	once	TGTGCCAGCTCACCAACAGGGGATTCCTATGGCTACACCTTC	CASSPTGDSYGYTF
TRBJ2-2	TRBV9	TRBD1	-	TGTGCCAGCAGCGTACAGGGGGCTGACGGGGAGCTGTTTTTT	CASSVQGADGELFF
TRBJ2-4	TRBV7-9	TRBD1	-	TGTGCCAGCAGCTTAGGACAGGGCAACATTCAGTACTTC	CASSLGQGNIQYF
TRBJ1-1	TRBV14	-	-	TGTGCCAGCAGCCAAGCGTTCCAGAAGAACACTGAAGCTTTCTTT	CASSQAFQKNTEAFF
TRBJ1-2	TRBV24-1	TRBD1	-	TGTGCCACCAGTCCAGGGGGCCAAGGCTACACCTTC	CATSPGGQGYTF
TRBJ2-1	TRBV10-1	TRBD2	-	TGCGCCAGCAGTGAGGCGTCTAGCGGGAGGCTTGAGCAGTTCTTC	CASSEASSGRLEQFF
TRBJ1-4	TRBV6-5	-	-	TGTGCCAGCAGCATTACGTTGGAGAGAAAACTGTTTTTT	CASSITLERKLFF
TRBJ1-2	TRBV11-2	-	once	TGTGCCAGCAGCTCTTCTACAGGGTATGGCTACACCTTC	CASSSSTGYGYTF
TRBJ1-3	TRBV6-5	-	once	TGTGCCAGCAGTTACGCAGGGACTGGAAACACCATATATTTT	CASSYAGTGNTIYF
TRBJ1-5	TRBV27	-	-	TGTGCCAGCAGTTTAGCGATCAATCAGCCCCAGCATTTT	CASSLAINQPQHF
TRBJ1-1	TRBV19	-	-	TGTGCCAGTAGTATAGCCGATGACATAGACAGCACTCATACTCTCAACACTGAAGCTTTCTTT	CASSIADDIDSTHTLNTEAFF
TRBJ2-2	TRBV9	-	-	TGTGCCAGCAGCGCCGGCACCGGGGAGCTGTTTTTT	CASSAGTGELFF
TRBJ1-2	TRBV19	-	-	TGTGCCAGTAGTATCTGGACAGTTACTGCCCGCTATGGCTACACCTTC	CASSIWTVTARYGYTF
TRBJ1-2	TRBV25-1	TRBD1	-	TGTGCCAGCGGGACAGGGAATGGGTATGGCTACACCTTC	CASGTGNGYGYTF
TRBJ1-5	TRBV27	-	-	TGTGCCAGCAGTCCAGGGTGGAATCAGCCCCAGCATTTT	CASSPGWNQPQHF
TRBJ2-1	TRBV4-3	TRBD2	-	TGCGCCAGCAGCCAAGACCCTAGCGGTCGGAGCTCCTACAATGAGCAGTTCTTC	CASSQDPSGRSSYNEQFF
TRBJ2-3	TRBV7-2	-	-	TGTGCCAGCAGCTTCTGGGAGGGCACAGATACGCAGTATTTT	CASSFWEGTDTQYF
TRBJ1-4	TRBV12-3/TRBV12-4	-	-	TGTGCCAGCAGTTTAGATTTGGGACATCACCCCGTTTTT	CASSLDLGHHPVF
TRBJ1-5	TRBV19	-	-	TGTGCCAGTAGTATAGGGATAACAGGGTATAGCAATCAGCCCCAGCATTTT	CASSIGITGYSNQPQHF
TRBJ1-4	TRBV5-4	TRBD1	once	TGTGCCAGCAGCGCTCAGGGGGATGAAAAACTGTTTTTT	CASSAQGDEKLFF
TRBJ2-1	TRBV6-4	TRBD2	once	TGTGCCAGCAGTGACTCGGGGACTAGCACCGAGCAGTTCTTC	CASSDSGTSTEQFF
TRBJ2-3	TRBV3-1/TRBV3-2	-	-	TGTGCCAGCAGCCAGGGGGGATACAGCACAGATACGCAGTATTTT	CASSQGGYSTDTQYF
TRBJ2-3	TRBV6-2/TRBV6-3	-	once	TGTGCCAGCAGTTACTCGCTCAGGAACACAGATACGCAGTATTTT	CASSYSLRNTDTQYF
TRBJ2-5	TRBV11-3	-	-	TGTGCCAGCAGCTTAGATCTCCCAGAGACCCAGTACTTC	CASSLDLPETQYF
TRBJ2-5	TRBV7-2	TRBD1	once	TGTGCCAGCAGCAAGGACAGGGGACGAGAGACCCAGTACTTC	CASSKDRGRETQYF
TRBJ1-2	TRBV7-9	TRBD1	-	TGTGCCAGCAGTCCTGGACAGGGGGCGAACTATGGCTACACCTTC	CASSPGQGANYGYTF
TRBJ1-6	TRBV5-6	-	-	TGTGCCAGCAGCTTGTACGAGGGTCAATTCTTCTATAATTCACCCCTCCACTTT	CASSLYEGQFFYNSPLHF
TRBJ2-5	TRBV19	-	once	TGTGCCAGTAGTATAGGCGGGGGCGAGACCCAGTACTTC	CASSIGGGETQYF
TRBJ2-3	TRBV7-8	TRBD2	-	TGTGCCAGCAGCTTAGATCTAGCGGGAGGGCCTCCCACAGATACGCAGTATTTT	CASSLDLAGGPPTDTQYF
TRBJ1-1	TRBV11-3	TRBD1	-	TGTGCCAGCAGCCTGGGACAGGGAAGGATGAACACTGAAGCTTTCTTT	CASSLGQGRMNTEAFF
TRBJ2-5	TRBV5-5	TRBD2	-	TGTGCCAGCAGCCCGACTAGCGGGAGGGCCATAGAGACCCAGTACTTC	CASSPTSGRAIETQYF
TRBJ1-5	TRBV5-1	-	-	TGCGCCAGCAGCTTGGCCGGGTATAGCAATCAGCCCCAGCATTTT	CASSLAGYSNQPQHF
TRBJ2-1	TRBV6-5	TRBD2	-	TGTGCCAGCAGCGGGGCGGGGGGCGGTGAGCAGTTCTTC	CASSGAGGGEQFF
TRBJ2-1	TRBV27	-	-	TGTGCCAGCAGTTTCGGCAGGGACAATGAGCAGTTCTTC	CASSFGRDNEQFF
TRBJ1-1	TRBV4-1	-	-	TGCGCCAGCAGCCAAGGGCAGGGGTCCACTGAAGCTTTCTTT	CASSQGQGSTEAFF